This entry concerns a single T cell receptor (beta chain). The specificity of this receptor is unknown. No base qualities exist here, and no much larger clone lies one base off it. TCRbeta CDR3 regions were amplified from genomic DNA by means of the immunoSEQ Assay, a bias-controlled multiplex PCR. Regarding the original processing steps: Within the assay, amplification of reference gene primers was used to estimate how many nucleated cells each sample contained. To quantify the absolute abundance of each unique TCRbeta CDR3 rearrangement, sequence reads were collapsed and filtered. For each sample, productive Simpson clonality was calculated as the square root of Simpson's diversity index over productive rearrangements. Sourced from immuneACCESS, this table was stored by TCRdb with only in-frame sequences that have V and J called. A share of the clones is absent; for the studies checked, an unresolved V gene accounts for under half, and the remainder has no known explanation. V and J calls and clone size are given by that table; D and trimming were obtained from the DNA. The sample has some 290,000 clones on record, 87% of them singletons. The ten largest account for roughly 2.4% of the sample.

A second Seattle source provided samples from volunteer blood donors who had recovered from COVID-19. The collaborating institutions used their own protocols to collect whole blood in K2EDTA tubes. For TCRbeta analysis, collaborators shipped samples as frozen whole blood, isolated PBMCs, or DNA extracted from either of those sample types. This specimen belongs to a study of blood T cell repertoires in COVID-19 (TCRdb year 2020). Regarding the complete study: Samples covering the acute and convalescent phases of COVID-19 were provided by collaborators in the United States, Italy and Spain. The material from the prospective study consisted of cDNA or gDNA derived from T cells, B-cell-depleted T cells, or PBMCs. Where available, HLA class I and class II types were taken from metadata supplied by the sample provider and were not determined by assay-based typing. The samples were drawn from the first 160 participants of the ongoing ImmuneRACE study and from more than 1,000 subjects provided by 6 global collaborators. Subjects who had been exposed to COVID-19, were actively infected with it, or had recovered from it provided the deeply sampled blood TCRbeta repertoires that made up the dataset. A de-identified subject ID, COVID-19 status, age in years and sex were almost always included in the sample metadata. The repertoires were made available in a free public database intended to serve as a resource for research on the immune response to SARS-CoV-2.

Beyond this particular receptor, the publication reports: The amount of clinical and demographic metadata varied by source and participant and was provided uncurated.

Measured from the cysteine to the phenylalanine, the CDR3 is 16 residues long. Of all the DNA, just the CDR3 is kept, 48 bases in frame from base 1. Trimming accounts for 4 bases at V and 2 bases at J, while the number of junction bases matched to no gene is 4. Based on the germline V gene, the CDR1 and CDR2 sequences are LGHNA and YNFKEQ. The sequenced sample consisted of peripheral blood. The receptor was isolated from a woman aged 45-65 years who had recovered from COVID-19. The chain employs TRBV4-2 and TRBJ2-5, with TRBD2 identical over 13 junction bases. The DNA sequence follows: TGTGCCAGCAGCCTTCGGACTAGCGGGGGACAAGAGACCCAGTACTTC. Its coded protein is CASSLRTSGGQETQYF.